Listed below are T cell receptor beta chains from one sample, sequenced in a study of regulatory T cells in long-lasting Graves disease. TCRdb recomputed calls from the multiplex PCR reads with MiXCR, one row per CDR3 protein. In the table there are approximately 500,000 distinct CDR3 sequences, about 22% of which are singletons. The source material was peripheral blood mononuclear cells (PBMCs), sampled when the disease was refractory, from a patient treated with antithyroid drugs. Source of these receptors: a female donor with Graves disease. Each CDR3 is given with its conserved first and last residue. D genes are given only for firm matches. Size is omitted from some rows. Given values are once, few, many or a class for expanded clones.

abundance,v_gene,j_gene,d_gene,CDR3nt,CDR3aa
.,TRBV4-2,TRBJ2-4,.,TGTGCCAGCAGCCAAGAGAACCTTTCGGTTACCAAAAACATTCAGTACTTC,CASSQENLSVTKNIQYF
.,TRBV19,TRBJ2-3,.,TGTGCCAGTAGTAAAAGGGTTTCCTCCACAGATACGCAGTATTTT,CASSKRVSSTDTQYF
.,TRBV2,TRBJ2-3,TRBD2,TGTGCCACCCTGGCGGGGGAGAACACAGATACGCAGTATTTT,CATLAGENTDTQYF
.,TRBV18,TRBJ1-1,.,TGTGCCAGCTCACCAAGCCCTATGAACACTGAAGCTTTCTTT,CASSPSPMNTEAFF
many,TRBV28,TRBJ1-5,.,TGTGCCAGCACCTTTTCCCGAAACAATCAGCCCCAGCATTTT,CASTFSRNNQPQHF
few,TRBV12-5,TRBJ1-1,.,TGTGCTAGTGGTTTTAGGCAGGGGGAAGCTTTCTTT,CASGFRQGEAFF
few,TRBV27,TRBJ1-3,.,TGTACCAGCAGTTTAGACCCGTCCTCTGGAAACACCATATATTTT,CTSSLDPSSGNTIYF
many,TRBV20-1,TRBJ2-7,.,TGCAGTGCTAGGGGTTGGTCGGCGGGTATATACGAGCAGTACTTC,CSARGWSAGIYEQYF
few,TRBV6-5,TRBJ2-5,TRBD2,TGTGCCAGCAGTTCCCCAAACATCGGGACTAGCGGGGCGATGTACCAAGAGACCCAGTACTTC,CASSSPNIGTSGAMYQETQYF
.,TRBV7-9,TRBJ2-7,TRBD2,TGTGCCAGCAGCATGACTAGCGGGGGGCATTACGAGCAGTACTTC,CASSMTSGGHYEQYF
many,TRBV6-2/TRBV6-3,TRBJ2-5,TRBD2,TGTGCCAGCAGTTACTCGAAACCAGCGGGAGGTGTCGTTTTCGAGACCCAGTACTTC,CASSYSKPAGGVVFETQYF
few,TRBV20-1,TRBJ2-5,.,TGCAGTGCTAGGGCAAAGGGTTGGTACCAAGAGACCCAGTACTTC,CSARAKGWYQETQYF
few,TRBV6-1,TRBJ1-1,.,TGTGCCAGCAGCCACCCGGGCACTGAAGCTTTCTTT,CASSHPGTEAFF
many,TRBV2,TRBJ1-5,.,TGTGCCAGCAGTGAAGGACAGACTAGCAATCAGCCCCAGCATTTT,CASSEGQTSNQPQHF
many,TRBV28,TRBJ2-5,TRBD1,TGTGCCAGCACAACTTGGGACAGCCTCCAAGAGACCCAGTACTTC,CASTTWDSLQETQYF
many,TRBV3-1,TRBJ1-2,.,TGTGCCAGCAGCCTCGGGACTGGAGGCTACACCTTC,CASSLGTGGYTF
.,TRBV27,TRBJ2-7,.,TGTGCCAGCAGCCAAATTTTGATCCCCTACGAGCAGTACTTC,CASSQILIPYEQYF
many,TRBV2,TRBJ2-5,.,TGTGCCAGCACGAGATGGGGGAAGGAGACCCAGTACTTC,CASTRWGKETQYF
.,TRBV7-9,TRBJ2-7,TRBD2,TGTGCCAGCAGCTTAGCGCCGGGGGGGCGGTACGAGCAGTACTTC,CASSLAPGGRYEQYF
.,TRBV28,TRBJ2-7,TRBD2,TGTGCCAGCAGTCTTTGGGGTAGCGGGAGCAACGAGCAGTACTTC,CASSLWGSGSNEQYF
.,TRBV6-1,TRBJ2-6,.,TGTGCCAGCAGCCGTCCAGGGTCTGGGGCCAACGTCCTGACTTTC,CASSRPGSGANVLTF
.,TRBV3-1,TRBJ1-1,.,TGTGCCAGCAGCCAAGATTTTTCAGACCTGATGACTGAAGCTTTCTTT,CASSQDFSDLMTEAFF
many,TRBV3-1,TRBJ2-5,.,TGTGCCAGCAGCCGCCCGGGACGCGCACAAGAGACCCAGTACTTC,CASSRPGRAQETQYF
.,TRBV7-2,TRBJ2-5,.,TGTGCCAGCAGCCTTACACAGGTCCGGAGAGAGACCCAGTACTTC,CASSLTQVRRETQYF
few,TRBV9,TRBJ2-5,.,TGTGCCAGCAGCGTGGGCTACAGAGAGACCCAGTACTTC,CASSVGYRETQYF
many,TRBV7-9,TRBJ1-4,TRBD1,TGTGCCAGCAGCCGCCAGCCGGGACAGGGTTATGAAAAACTGTTTTTT,CASSRQPGQGYEKLFF
.,TRBV4-3,TRBJ2-5,TRBD2,TGCGCCAGCAGCCCAATCCGGGGGGAGAAAGAGACCCAGTACTTC,CASSPIRGEKETQYF
.,TRBV6-5,TRBJ1-2,TRBD1,TGTGCCAGCAGTTCTAGACGACAGGGAAGTATTAATGGCTACACCTTC,CASSSRRQGSINGYTF
many,TRBV28,TRBJ2-7,.,TGTGCCAGCAGTTTAATGGGGGACTACGAGCAGTACTTC,CASSLMGDYEQYF
.,TRBV12-3/TRBV12-4,TRBJ1-1,.,TGTGCCAGCAGTCCCACAAAGAACACTGAAGCTTTCTTT,CASSPTKNTEAFF
.,TRBV9,TRBJ1-4,.,TGTGCCAGCAGCGTAGGGGTTGGAGTCCAGAGTGAAAAACTGTTTTTT,CASSVGVGVQSEKLFF
many,TRBV12-5,TRBJ1-2,.,TGTGCTAGTGGTTTGGACACAGGTATCTATGGCTACACCTTC,CASGLDTGIYGYTF
.,TRBV20-1,TRBJ2-3,TRBD2,TGCAGTGTTATACCGGGACTAGGAGCAGATACGCAGTATTTT,CSVIPGLGADTQYF
many,TRBV29-1,TRBJ1-1,.,TGCAGCGTTCGACGGCAAATAGGGAACACTGAAGCTTTCTTT,CSVRRQIGNTEAFF
few,TRBV10-3,TRBJ1-2,.,TGTGCCATCGGCCGGCAGAACTATGGCTACACCTTC,CAIGRQNYGYTF
many,TRBV28,TRBJ1-2,TRBD1,TGTGCCAGCAGTTTATACAGGGGGGATGGCTACACCTTC,CASSLYRGDGYTF
.,TRBV6-2/TRBV6-3,TRBJ2-1,.,TGTGCCAGCACCGAACGTAGAACGGATGAGCAGTTCTTC,CASTERRTDEQFF
.,TRBV20-1,TRBJ2-7,.,TGCAGTGCTAGAGACGAGGGGACACCGACCTACGAGCAGTACTTC,CSARDEGTPTYEQYF
many,TRBV20-1,TRBJ2-4,.,TGCAGTGCTAGAGATCGGGACCCACGGGACATTCAGTACTTC,CSARDRDPRDIQYF
few,TRBV6-1,TRBJ2-7,TRBD1,TGTGCCAGCAGCGACAGGGGGCTCTCCTACGAGCAGTACTTC,CASSDRGLSYEQYF
.,TRBV6-5,TRBJ1-4,.,TGTGCCAGCAGTTACCTTTCGTCGTCAATCCAAAAACTGTTTTTT,CASSYLSSSIQKLFF
.,TRBV30,TRBJ1-1,.,TGTGCCTGGAGTGTTGGGGGAAGAACTGAAGCTTTCTTT,CAWSVGGRTEAFF
.,TRBV29-1,TRBJ1-2,TRBD1,TGCAGCGTCCGACAGGGTCCTATAGGGGGCTACACCTTC,CSVRQGPIGGYTF
few,TRBV7-6,TRBJ2-5,.,TGTGCCAGCAGCTTAACGGGGGCCCGGGAGACCCAGTACTTC,CASSLTGARETQYF
.,TRBV6-5,TRBJ2-3,.,TGTGCCAGCAGTTACTCGAGAATGTTCGGCGGGACCTCAGATACGCAGTATTTT,CASSYSRMFGGTSDTQYF
many,TRBV20-1,TRBJ2-5,.,TGCAGTGCTAGTCTGGGCGACCAAGAGACCCAGTACTTC,CSASLGDQETQYF
.,TRBV5-6,TRBJ1-1,TRBD1,TGTGCCAGCAGCTTGGGACAGGGGCGTTGGGGTGTTGGTCGGGGCACTGAAGCTTTCTTT,CASSLGQGRWGVGRGTEAFF
.,TRBV5-1,TRBJ2-7,.,TGCGCCAGCGGCCGCGGCGGAGACTACGAGCAGTACTTC,CASGRGGDYEQYF
few,TRBV7-8,TRBJ1-6,TRBD1,TGTGCCAGCAGCTTTTCGGACAGGGAGAATTCACCCCTCCACTTT,CASSFSDRENSPLHF
many,TRBV27,TRBJ2-4,TRBD2,TGTGCCAGCATTGCTAGCGGGAGTCCTGGAGGGATTCAGTACTTC,CASIASGSPGGIQYF
many,TRBV6-5,TRBJ1-2,.,TGTGCCAGCAGTTACAAAGGAGACAGTTCTTCCTATGGCTACACCTTC,CASSYKGDSSSYGYTF
few,TRBV19,TRBJ1-2,.,TGTGCCAGTAGTCCCTTGGGAGGGGACTATGGCTACACCTTC,CASSPLGGDYGYTF
many,TRBV2,TRBJ2-7,TRBD1,TGTGCCAGCAGTGAGCCAGGGGGATACTACGAGCAGTACTTC,CASSEPGGYYEQYF
.,TRBV20-1,TRBJ1-5,.,TGCAGTGCTAGGGCGGGGGGGAATCAGCCCCAGCATTTT,CSARAGGNQPQHF
many,TRBV12-3/TRBV12-4,TRBJ1-2,TRBD1,TGTGCCAGCAGTCGGGACAGGGAAGAACATGGCTACACCTTC,CASSRDREEHGYTF